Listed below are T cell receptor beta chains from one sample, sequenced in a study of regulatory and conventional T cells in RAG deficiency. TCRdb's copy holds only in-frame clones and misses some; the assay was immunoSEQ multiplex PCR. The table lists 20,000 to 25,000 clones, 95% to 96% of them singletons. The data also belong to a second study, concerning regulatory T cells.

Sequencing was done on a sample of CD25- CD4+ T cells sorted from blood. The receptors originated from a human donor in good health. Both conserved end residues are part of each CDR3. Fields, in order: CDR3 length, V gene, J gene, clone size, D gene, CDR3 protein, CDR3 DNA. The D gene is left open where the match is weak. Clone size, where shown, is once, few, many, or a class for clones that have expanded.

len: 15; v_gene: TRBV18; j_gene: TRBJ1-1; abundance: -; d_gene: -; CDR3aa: CASSQGRTPNTEAFF; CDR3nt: TGTGCCAGCTCACAAGGACGGACACCGAACACTGAAGCTTTCTTT
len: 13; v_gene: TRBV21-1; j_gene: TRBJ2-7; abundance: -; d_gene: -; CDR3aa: CASSKVGPYEQYF; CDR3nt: TGTGCCAGCAGCAAAGTTGGCCCATACGAGCAGTACTTC
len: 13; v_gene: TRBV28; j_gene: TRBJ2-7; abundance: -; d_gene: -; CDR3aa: CASSFPLSYEQYF; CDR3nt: TGTGCCAGCAGTTTCCCCCTATCCTACGAGCAGTACTTC
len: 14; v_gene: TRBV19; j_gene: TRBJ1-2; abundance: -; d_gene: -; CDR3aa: CASRTSGGTYGYTF; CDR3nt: TGTGCCAGCAGGACCTCGGGGGGGACCTATGGCTACACCTTC
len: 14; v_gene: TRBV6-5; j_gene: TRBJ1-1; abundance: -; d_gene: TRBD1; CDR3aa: CASSFGTANTEAFF; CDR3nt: TGTGCCAGCAGCTTCGGGACAGCGAACACTGAAGCTTTCTTT
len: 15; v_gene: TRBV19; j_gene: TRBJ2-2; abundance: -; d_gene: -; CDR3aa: CASSARQIGDGELFF; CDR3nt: TGTGCCAGTAGTGCGCGACAGATTGGTGACGGGGAGCTGTTTTTT
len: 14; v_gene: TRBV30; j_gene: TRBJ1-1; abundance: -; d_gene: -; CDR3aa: CAWNPPYTGTEAFF; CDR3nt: TGTGCCTGGAATCCCCCCTATACAGGGACTGAAGCTTTCTTT
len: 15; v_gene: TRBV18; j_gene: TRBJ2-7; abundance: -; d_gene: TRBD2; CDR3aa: CASSPYGGGSYEQYF; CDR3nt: TGTGCCAGCTCACCATATGGCGGGGGCTCCTACGAGCAGTACTTC
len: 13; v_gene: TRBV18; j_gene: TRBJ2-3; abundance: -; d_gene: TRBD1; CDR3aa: CASSTGQADTQYF; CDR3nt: TGTGCCAGCTCAACCGGACAGGCAGATACGCAGTATTTT
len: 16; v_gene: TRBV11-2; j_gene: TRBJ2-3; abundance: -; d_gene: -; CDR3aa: CASSSTFRGPQDTQYF; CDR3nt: TGTGCCAGCAGCTCGACCTTCCGAGGGCCCCAAGATACGCAGTATTTT
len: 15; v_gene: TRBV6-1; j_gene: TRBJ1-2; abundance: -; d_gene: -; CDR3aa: CASRSLNGVVNGYTF; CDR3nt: TGTGCCAGCAGATCGTTGAACGGGGTGGTCAATGGCTACACCTTC
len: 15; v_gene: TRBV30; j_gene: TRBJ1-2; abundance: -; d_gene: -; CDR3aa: CAWSVLQGGVYGYTF; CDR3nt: TGTGCCTGGAGTGTATTGCAGGGAGGCGTCTATGGCTACACCTTC
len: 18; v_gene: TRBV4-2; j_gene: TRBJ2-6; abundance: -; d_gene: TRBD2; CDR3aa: CASSPRGVGSSGANVLTF; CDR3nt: TGTGCCAGCAGCCCGCGGGGGGTGGGGAGCTCTGGGGCCAACGTCCTGACTTTC
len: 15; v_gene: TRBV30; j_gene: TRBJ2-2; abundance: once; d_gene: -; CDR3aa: CAWKRGGTNTGELFF; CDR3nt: TGTGCCTGGAAACGCGGAGGTACGAACACCGGGGAGCTGTTTTTT
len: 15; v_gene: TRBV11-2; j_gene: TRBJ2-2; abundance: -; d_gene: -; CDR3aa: CASSFWGANTGELFF; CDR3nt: TGTGCCAGCAGCTTTTGGGGCGCGAACACCGGGGAGCTGTTTTTT
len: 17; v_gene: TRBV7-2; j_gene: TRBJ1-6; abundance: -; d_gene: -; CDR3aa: CASTLQQGLSYNSPLHF; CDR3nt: TGTGCCAGCACCTTGCAACAGGGTCTATCCTATAATTCACCCCTCCACTTT
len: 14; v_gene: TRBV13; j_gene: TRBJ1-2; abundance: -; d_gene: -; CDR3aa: CASSWREANYGYTF; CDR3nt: TGTGCCAGCAGCTGGCGGGAAGCTAACTATGGCTACACCTTC
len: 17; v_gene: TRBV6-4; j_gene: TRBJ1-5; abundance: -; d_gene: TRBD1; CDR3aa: CASSDSSGQGWDQPQHF; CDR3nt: TGTGCCAGCAGTGATTCGTCGGGACAGGGATGGGATCAGCCCCAGCATTTT
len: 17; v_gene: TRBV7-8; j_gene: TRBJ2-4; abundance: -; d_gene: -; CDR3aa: CASSRTGFGAFKNIQYF; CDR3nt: TGTGCCAGCAGCCGTACAGGGTTCGGGGCCTTCAAAAACATTCAGTACTTC
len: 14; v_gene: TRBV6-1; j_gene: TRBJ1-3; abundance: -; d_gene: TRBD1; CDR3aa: CASSLTGAGNTIYF; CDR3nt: TGTGCCAGCAGTTTGACAGGGGCCGGAAACACCATATATTTT
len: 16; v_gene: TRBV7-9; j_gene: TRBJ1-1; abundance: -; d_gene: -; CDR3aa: CASSFYLGDANTEAFF; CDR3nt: TGTGCCAGCAGCTTTTATCTTGGAGATGCGAACACTGAAGCTTTCTTT
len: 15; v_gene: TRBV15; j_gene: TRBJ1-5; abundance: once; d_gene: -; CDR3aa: CATSRQGNSNQPQHF; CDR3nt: TGTGCCACCAGCAGACAGGGGAATAGCAATCAGCCCCAGCATTTT
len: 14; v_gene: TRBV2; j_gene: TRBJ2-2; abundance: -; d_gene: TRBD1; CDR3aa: CASSKQGVGGELFF; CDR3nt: TGTGCCAGCAGTAAACAGGGGGTTGGCGGGGAGCTGTTTTTT
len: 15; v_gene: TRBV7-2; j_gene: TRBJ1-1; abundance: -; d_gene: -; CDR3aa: CASSLDPGQKSEAFF; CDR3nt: TGTGCCAGCAGCTTGGATCCGGGACAAAAATCTGAAGCTTTCTTT
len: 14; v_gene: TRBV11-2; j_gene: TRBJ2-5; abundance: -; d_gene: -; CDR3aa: CASSLGARVLKQYF; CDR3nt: TGTGCCAGCAGCTTAGGGGCCAGGGTGTTGAAGCAGTACTTC
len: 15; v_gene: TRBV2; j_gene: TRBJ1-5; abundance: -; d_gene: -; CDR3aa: CASSGALWGNQPQHF; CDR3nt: TGTGCCAGCAGTGGGGCTTTATGGGGCAATCAGCCCCAGCATTTT
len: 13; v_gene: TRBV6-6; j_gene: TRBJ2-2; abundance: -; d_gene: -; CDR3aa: CASRPGSSGELFF; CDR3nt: TGTGCCAGCAGGCCAGGGTCATCCGGGGAGCTGTTTTTT
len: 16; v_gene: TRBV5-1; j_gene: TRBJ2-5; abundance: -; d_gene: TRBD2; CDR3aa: CASSLVPSGTQETQYF; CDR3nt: TGCGCCAGCAGCTTGGTTCCTAGCGGAACTCAAGAGACCCAGTACTTC
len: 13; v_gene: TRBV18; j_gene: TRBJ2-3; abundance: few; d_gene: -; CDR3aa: CASSPGGTDTQYF; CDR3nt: TGTGCCAGCTCCCCCGGGGGCACAGATACGCAGTATTTT